A selection of T cell receptor beta chains follows, all from one sample in a study of beta chain features in type 1 diabetes. The method was immunoSEQ multiplex PCR; TCRdb's version includes in-frame clones alone and lacks a portion of them. The data hold 80,000 to 90,000 clones, with around a third observed a single time. The sample comprised stem cell memory CD4+ T cells from blood. Every receptor here comes from a young woman in good health. The CDR3 runs from the conserved cysteine through the conserved F or W. A D gene is named only where the DNA matches it firmly. Clone size is shown for a subset of rows, as once, few, many or a class of expanded clone.

V gene: TRBV30; J gene: TRBJ2-1; D gene: -; clone size: -; CDR3 protein: CAWSEGAFQSDEQFF; CDR3 DNA: TGTGCCTGGAGTGAAGGGGCTTTTCAAAGCGATGAGCAGTTCTTC
V gene: TRBV6-6; J gene: TRBJ2-7; D gene: -; clone size: few; CDR3 protein: CASSVGVAREQYF; CDR3 DNA: TGTGCCAGCTCGGTAGGGGTGGCCAGGGAGCAGTACTTC
V gene: TRBV9; J gene: TRBJ2-1; D gene: -; clone size: -; CDR3 protein: CASSVADFYNEQFF; CDR3 DNA: TGTGCCAGCAGCGTAGCAGACTTCTACAATGAGCAGTTCTTC
V gene: TRBV18; J gene: TRBJ2-7; D gene: TRBD1; clone size: -; CDR3 protein: CASSPPVSGTEIRIYEQYF; CDR3 DNA: TGTGCCAGCTCACCACCGGTATCAGGGACAGAGATTAGAATCTACGAGCAGTACTTC
V gene: TRBV4-2; J gene: TRBJ2-3; D gene: TRBD2; clone size: -; CDR3 protein: CASSQEEAGGQTDTQYF; CDR3 DNA: TGTGCCAGCAGCCAAGAAGAAGCGGGGGGGCAGACAGATACGCAGTATTTT
V gene: TRBV6-1; J gene: TRBJ2-7; D gene: TRBD2; clone size: -; CDR3 protein: CASSEGTSTYEQYF; CDR3 DNA: TGTGCCAGCAGTGAAGGGACTAGCACCTACGAGCAGTACTTC
V gene: TRBV7-3; J gene: TRBJ2-3; D gene: TRBD1; clone size: -; CDR3 protein: CASSSGQLLADTQYF; CDR3 DNA: TGTGCCAGCAGCTCGGGACAGCTCCTGGCAGATACGCAGTATTTT
V gene: TRBV12-5; J gene: TRBJ2-5; D gene: -; clone size: -; CDR3 protein: CASGLVGGETQYF; CDR3 DNA: TGTGCTAGTGGTTTGGTAGGCGGCGAGACCCAGTACTTC
V gene: TRBV25-1; J gene: TRBJ2-3; D gene: TRBD2; clone size: -; CDR3 protein: CASSFSSGGGRDTQYF; CDR3 DNA: TGTGCCAGCAGTTTTTCTAGCGGGGGGGGAAGAGATACGCAGTATTTT
V gene: TRBV5-5; J gene: TRBJ2-2; D gene: TRBD2; clone size: -; CDR3 protein: CASSRGVTGELFF; CDR3 DNA: TGTGCCAGCAGCCGGGGGGTCACCGGGGAGCTGTTTTTT
V gene: TRBV19; J gene: TRBJ1-1; D gene: TRBD1; clone size: -; CDR3 protein: CASIPDRVNTEAFF; CDR3 DNA: TGTGCCAGTATCCCGGACAGGGTGAACACTGAAGCTTTCTTT
V gene: TRBV13; J gene: TRBJ1-3; D gene: TRBD1; clone size: few; CDR3 protein: CASSLAAYRGGGNTIYF; CDR3 DNA: TGTGCCAGCAGCTTAGCCGCGTACAGGGGTGGGGGAAACACCATATATTTT
V gene: TRBV5-1; J gene: TRBJ2-1; D gene: TRBD1; clone size: few; CDR3 protein: CASSLVPQGARYNEQFF; CDR3 DNA: TGCGCCAGCAGCTTGGTACCTCAGGGGGCGCGATACAATGAGCAGTTCTTC
V gene: TRBV5-1; J gene: TRBJ2-3; D gene: -; clone size: few; CDR3 protein: CASSLGRGTDTQYF; CDR3 DNA: TGCGCCAGCAGCTTGGGTCGGGGGACAGATACGCAGTATTTT
V gene: TRBV18; J gene: TRBJ2-2; D gene: -; clone size: -; CDR3 protein: CASSPSVYTGELFF; CDR3 DNA: TGTGCCAGCTCACCGTCAGTCTACACCGGGGAGCTGTTTTTT
V gene: TRBV2; J gene: TRBJ2-1; D gene: TRBD1; clone size: -; CDR3 protein: CASRGQGDGHEQFF; CDR3 DNA: TGTGCCAGCAGAGGACAGGGGGACGGTCATGAGCAGTTCTTC
V gene: TRBV2; J gene: TRBJ2-4; D gene: -; clone size: few; CDR3 protein: CASSAVQGWNIQYF; CDR3 DNA: TGTGCCAGCAGTGCAGTCCAGGGGTGGAACATTCAGTACTTC
V gene: TRBV2; J gene: TRBJ2-1; D gene: TRBD2; clone size: -; CDR3 protein: CASSELAGPPNEQFF; CDR3 DNA: TGTGCCAGCAGTGAGTTAGCGGGCCCTCCGAATGAGCAGTTCTTC
V gene: TRBV5-1; J gene: TRBJ2-5; D gene: -; clone size: few; CDR3 protein: CASSLSQAGQETQYF; CDR3 DNA: TGCGCCAGCAGCTTGTCTCAGGCAGGGCAAGAGACCCAGTACTTC
V gene: TRBV5-6; J gene: TRBJ1-2; D gene: -; clone size: -; CDR3 protein: CASSWGPTENYGYTF; CDR3 DNA: TGTGCCAGCAGCTGGGGCCCGACGGAGAACTATGGCTACACCTTC
V gene: TRBV5-4; J gene: TRBJ1-2; D gene: TRBD1; clone size: once; CDR3 protein: CASSRDRDYGYTF; CDR3 DNA: TGTGCCAGCAGCCGTGACAGGGACTATGGCTACACCTTC
V gene: TRBV27; J gene: TRBJ2-1; D gene: -; clone size: -; CDR3 protein: CASLGFGNEQFF; CDR3 DNA: TGTGCCTCGCTCGGGTTTGGGAATGAGCAGTTCTTC
V gene: TRBV27; J gene: TRBJ2-7; D gene: -; clone size: -; CDR3 protein: CASSPRSGYEQYF; CDR3 DNA: TGTGCCAGCAGTCCCAGAAGCGGGTACGAGCAGTACTTC
V gene: TRBV7-9; J gene: TRBJ2-7; D gene: TRBD2; clone size: -; CDR3 protein: CASSPSRGLATYEQYF; CDR3 DNA: TGTGCCAGCAGCCCGAGCCGGGGACTAGCGACCTACGAGCAGTACTTC
V gene: TRBV6-1; J gene: TRBJ2-7; D gene: -; clone size: -; CDR3 protein: CASSELRSYEQYF; CDR3 DNA: TGTGCCAGCAGTGAATTGAGGTCCTACGAGCAGTACTTC
V gene: TRBV7-2; J gene: TRBJ2-7; D gene: -; clone size: -; CDR3 protein: CASSFSRNEQYF; CDR3 DNA: TGTGCCAGCAGCTTTAGCCGAAACGAGCAGTACTTC
V gene: TRBV9; J gene: TRBJ1-1; D gene: -; clone size: -; CDR3 protein: CASSTQGAGTEAFF; CDR3 DNA: TGTGCCAGCAGTACACAGGGTGCGGGCACTGAAGCTTTCTTT
V gene: TRBV7-9; J gene: TRBJ2-3; D gene: TRBD2; clone size: -; CDR3 protein: CASSFPGLAGPDTQYF; CDR3 DNA: TGTGCCAGCAGCTTCCCGGGACTAGCGGGCCCCGATACGCAGTATTTT
V gene: TRBV18; J gene: TRBJ2-1; D gene: TRBD2; clone size: -; CDR3 protein: CASSPPGLAVQLEQFF; CDR3 DNA: TGTGCCAGCTCACCCCCGGGACTAGCGGTTCAGCTGGAGCAGTTCTTC
V gene: TRBV6-5; J gene: TRBJ1-2; D gene: TRBD1; clone size: few; CDR3 protein: CASSYSSGQSYGYTF; CDR3 DNA: TGTGCCAGCAGTTACTCGTCGGGACAGTCGTATGGCTACACCTTC
V gene: TRBV2; J gene: TRBJ2-2; D gene: -; clone size: -; CDR3 protein: CASSDSGAPGELFF; CDR3 DNA: TGTGCCAGCAGTGATTCTGGGGCGCCTGGGGAGCTGTTTTTT
V gene: TRBV1; J gene: TRBJ2-3; D gene: -; clone size: few; CDR3 protein: CTSSGSGTTLTDTQYF; CDR3 DNA: TGCACCAGCAGCGGGAGCGGGACTACGCTAACAGATACGCAGTATTTT
V gene: TRBV4-2; J gene: TRBJ1-5; D gene: -; clone size: -; CDR3 protein: CASSQERTQNQPQHF; CDR3 DNA: TGTGCCAGCAGCCAAGAACGGACACAAAATCAGCCCCAGCATTTT
V gene: TRBV30; J gene: TRBJ1-1; D gene: -; clone size: -; CDR3 protein: CAWSADYNTEAFF; CDR3 DNA: TGTGCCTGGAGCGCGGACTATAACACTGAAGCTTTCTTT
V gene: TRBV19; J gene: TRBJ1-2; D gene: TRBD1; clone size: once; CDR3 protein: CASSRTGKGYGYTF; CDR3 DNA: TGTGCCAGTAGCAGGACAGGGAAAGGTTACGGCTACACCTTC
V gene: TRBV7-2; J gene: TRBJ2-2; D gene: TRBD2; clone size: few; CDR3 protein: CASSFLAANTGELFF; CDR3 DNA: TGTGCCAGCAGCTTCCTAGCGGCTAACACCGGGGAGCTGTTTTTT
V gene: TRBV5-1; J gene: TRBJ1-1; D gene: -; clone size: -; CDR3 protein: CASSSDRTWDTEAFF; CDR3 DNA: TGCGCCAGCAGCTCCGACAGGACTTGGGACACTGAAGCTTTCTTT
V gene: TRBV7-3; J gene: TRBJ1-3; D gene: TRBD1; clone size: few; CDR3 protein: CASRGSGQGGNTIYF; CDR3 DNA: TGTGCCAGCAGGGGGTCAGGACAGGGGGGAAACACCATATATTTT
V gene: TRBV5-6; J gene: TRBJ1-5; D gene: TRBD1; clone size: -; CDR3 protein: CASSKGHRGADNQPQHF; CDR3 DNA: TGTGCCAGCAGCAAGGGGCACAGGGGCGCGGACAATCAGCCCCAGCATTTT
V gene: TRBV7-2; J gene: TRBJ1-1; D gene: -; clone size: few; CDR3 protein: CASSSRQAGDTEAFF; CDR3 DNA: TGTGCCAGCAGCTCTCGACAGGCTGGGGACACTGAAGCTTTCTTT
V gene: TRBV7-9; J gene: TRBJ2-3; D gene: -; clone size: -; CDR3 protein: CASSYQRVTDTQYF; CDR3 DNA: TGTGCCAGCAGCTACCAGCGGGTCACAGATACGCAGTATTTT
V gene: TRBV27; J gene: TRBJ2-7; D gene: -; clone size: few; CDR3 protein: CASSMEGLQRYEQYF; CDR3 DNA: TGTGCCAGCAGCATGGAGGGGCTACAGAGGTACGAGCAGTACTTC
V gene: TRBV9; J gene: TRBJ1-6; D gene: -; clone size: -; CDR3 protein: CASSPGGSYNSPLHF; CDR3 DNA: TGTGCCAGCAGCCCGGGGGGCTCCTATAATTCACCCCTCCACTTT
V gene: TRBV29-1; J gene: TRBJ2-1; D gene: TRBD2; clone size: few; CDR3 protein: CSVEDGPSGSSYNEQFF; CDR3 DNA: TGCAGCGTTGAAGATGGGCCTAGCGGGAGTTCCTACAATGAGCAGTTCTTC
V gene: TRBV18; J gene: TRBJ2-5; D gene: TRBD2; clone size: few; CDR3 protein: CASSPATSGGQETQYF; CDR3 DNA: TGTGCCAGCTCACCTGCGACTAGCGGGGGACAAGAGACCCAGTACTTC
V gene: TRBV11-3; J gene: TRBJ1-2; D gene: -; clone size: -; CDR3 protein: CASSLGAQVGIYGYTF; CDR3 DNA: TGTGCCAGCAGCTTGGGGGCCCAGGTTGGGATCTATGGCTACACCTTC
V gene: TRBV7-9; J gene: TRBJ2-5; D gene: -; clone size: few; CDR3 protein: CASSVTSLETQYF; CDR3 DNA: TGTGCCAGCAGCGTTACTAGCCTGGAGACCCAGTACTTC
V gene: TRBV6-5; J gene: TRBJ2-3; D gene: -; clone size: -; CDR3 protein: CASRTVGGDTQYF; CDR3 DNA: TGTGCCAGCAGAACGGTGGGAGGAGATACGCAGTATTTT
V gene: TRBV2; J gene: TRBJ2-7; D gene: TRBD1; clone size: -; CDR3 protein: CATGQDSYEQYF; CDR3 DNA: TGTGCCACGGGACAGGACTCCTACGAGCAGTACTTC
V gene: TRBV18; J gene: TRBJ2-1; D gene: -; clone size: -; CDR3 protein: CASSPGQPSSYNEQFF; CDR3 DNA: TGTGCCAGCTCACCGGGGCAGCCGAGCTCCTACAATGAGCAGTTCTTC
V gene: TRBV6-5; J gene: TRBJ2-2; D gene: -; clone size: -; CDR3 protein: CASSYEEAGELFF; CDR3 DNA: TGTGCCAGCAGTTACGAAGAGGCCGGGGAGCTGTTTTTT
V gene: TRBV11-1; J gene: TRBJ2-3; D gene: TRBD1; clone size: few; CDR3 protein: CASSEADRSTDTQYF; CDR3 DNA: TGTGCCAGCAGCGAGGCGGACAGGTCCACAGATACGCAGTATTTT
V gene: TRBV7-8; J gene: TRBJ2-6; D gene: TRBD1; clone size: -; CDR3 protein: CASSLTGFGGANVLTF; CDR3 DNA: TGTGCCAGCAGCCTGACAGGGTTTGGCGGGGCCAACGTCCTGACTTTC
V gene: TRBV7-2; J gene: TRBJ2-5; D gene: -; clone size: -; CDR3 protein: CASSAGQPSQETQYF; CDR3 DNA: TGTGCCAGCAGCGCGGGACAGCCCTCCCAAGAGACCCAGTACTTC
V gene: TRBV5-1; J gene: TRBJ2-1; D gene: TRBD2; clone size: few; CDR3 protein: CASSSTGLAGWGEQFF; CDR3 DNA: TGCGCCAGCAGCTCGACAGGACTAGCGGGTTGGGGTGAGCAGTTCTTC
V gene: TRBV11-2; J gene: TRBJ2-7; D gene: TRBD2; clone size: few; CDR3 protein: CASSAGLAELYEQYF; CDR3 DNA: TGTGCCAGCAGCGCGGGACTAGCGGAGTTGTACGAGCAGTACTTC
V gene: TRBV9; J gene: TRBJ2-3; D gene: -; clone size: -; CDR3 protein: CASSVEGSDTQYF; CDR3 DNA: TGTGCCAGCAGCGTAGAGGGGTCAGATACGCAGTATTTT
V gene: TRBV2; J gene: TRBJ2-4; D gene: -; clone size: -; CDR3 protein: CASATYSGVGNIQYF; CDR3 DNA: TGTGCCAGCGCGACTTATTCTGGCGTGGGAAACATTCAGTACTTC